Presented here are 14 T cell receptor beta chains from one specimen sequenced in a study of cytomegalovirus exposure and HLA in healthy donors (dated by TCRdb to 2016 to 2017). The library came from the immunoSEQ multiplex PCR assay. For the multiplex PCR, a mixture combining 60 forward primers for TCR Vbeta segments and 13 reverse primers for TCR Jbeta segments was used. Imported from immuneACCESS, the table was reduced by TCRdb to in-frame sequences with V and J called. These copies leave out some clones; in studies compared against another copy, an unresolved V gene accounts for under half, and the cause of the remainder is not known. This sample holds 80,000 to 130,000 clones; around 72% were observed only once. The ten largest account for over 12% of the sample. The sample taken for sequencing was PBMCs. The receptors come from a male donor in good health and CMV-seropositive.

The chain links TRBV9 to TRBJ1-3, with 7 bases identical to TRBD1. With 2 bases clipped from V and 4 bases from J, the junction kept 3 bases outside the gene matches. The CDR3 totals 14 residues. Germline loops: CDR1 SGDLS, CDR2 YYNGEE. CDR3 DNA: TGTGCCAGCAGCGTTTCGACAGGGGGAAACACCATATATTTT. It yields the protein CASSVSTGGNTIYF.

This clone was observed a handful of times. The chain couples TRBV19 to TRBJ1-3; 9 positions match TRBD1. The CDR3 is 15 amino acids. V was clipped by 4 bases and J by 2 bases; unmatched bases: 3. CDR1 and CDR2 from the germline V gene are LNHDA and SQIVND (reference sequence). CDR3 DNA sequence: TGTGCCAGTAGTACAACAGGGGGCGCTGGAAACACCATATATTTT. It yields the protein CASSTTGGAGNTIYF.

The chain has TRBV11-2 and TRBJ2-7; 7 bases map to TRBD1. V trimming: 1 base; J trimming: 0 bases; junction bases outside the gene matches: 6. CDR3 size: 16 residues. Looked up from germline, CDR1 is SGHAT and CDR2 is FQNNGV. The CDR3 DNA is TGTGCCAGCAGCTTAGTCGTCAGGGGGAGCTCCTACGAGCAGTACTTC. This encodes CASSLVVRGSSYEQYF.

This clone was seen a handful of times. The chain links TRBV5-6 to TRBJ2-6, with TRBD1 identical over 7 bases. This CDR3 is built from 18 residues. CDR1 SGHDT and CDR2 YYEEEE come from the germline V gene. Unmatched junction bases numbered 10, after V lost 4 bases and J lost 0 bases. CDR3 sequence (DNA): TGTGCCAGCAGCAGCATAACAGGGGCTCTCTCTGGGGCCAACGTCCTGACTTTC. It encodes CASSSITGALSGANVLTF.

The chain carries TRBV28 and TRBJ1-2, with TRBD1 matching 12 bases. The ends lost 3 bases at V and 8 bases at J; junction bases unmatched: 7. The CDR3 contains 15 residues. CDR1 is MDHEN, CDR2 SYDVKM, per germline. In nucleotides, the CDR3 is TGTGCCAGCAGTTTGTCGGGGACAGGGGGCGGGGGCTACACCTTC. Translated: CASSLSGTGGGGYTF.

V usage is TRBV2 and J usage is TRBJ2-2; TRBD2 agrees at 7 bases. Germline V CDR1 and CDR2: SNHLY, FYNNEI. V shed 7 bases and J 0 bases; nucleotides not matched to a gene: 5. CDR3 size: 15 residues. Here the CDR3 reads CASTSGAANTGELFF. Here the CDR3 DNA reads TGTGCCAGCACTAGCGGAGCCGCGAACACCGGGGAGCTGTTTTTT.

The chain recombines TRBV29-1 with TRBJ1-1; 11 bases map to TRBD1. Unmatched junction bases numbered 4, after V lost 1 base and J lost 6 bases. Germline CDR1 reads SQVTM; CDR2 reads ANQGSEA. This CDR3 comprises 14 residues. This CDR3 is CSVEVVGQGAEAFF. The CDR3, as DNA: TGCAGCGTTGAAGTGGTGGGACAGGGGGCTGAAGCTTTCTTT.

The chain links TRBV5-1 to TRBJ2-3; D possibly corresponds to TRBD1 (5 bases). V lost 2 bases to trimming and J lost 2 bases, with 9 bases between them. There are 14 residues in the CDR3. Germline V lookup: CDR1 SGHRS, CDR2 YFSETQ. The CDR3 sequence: CASSFRVSTDTQYF. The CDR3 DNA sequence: TGCGCCAGCAGCTTCAGGGTCTCCACAGATACGCAGTATTTT.

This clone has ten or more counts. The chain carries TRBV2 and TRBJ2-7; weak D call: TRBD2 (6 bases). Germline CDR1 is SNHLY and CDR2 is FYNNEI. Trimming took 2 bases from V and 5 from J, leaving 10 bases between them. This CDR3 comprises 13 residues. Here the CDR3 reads CASSELEGHEQYF. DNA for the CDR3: TGTGCCAGCAGTGAATTGGAGGGCCACGAGCAGTACTTC.

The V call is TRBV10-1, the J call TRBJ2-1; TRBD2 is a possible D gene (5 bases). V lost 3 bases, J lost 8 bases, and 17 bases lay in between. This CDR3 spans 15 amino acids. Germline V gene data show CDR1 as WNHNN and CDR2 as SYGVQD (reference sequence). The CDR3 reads CASSEGLASNYEQFF. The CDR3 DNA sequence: TGCGCCAGCAGTGAAGGGCTAGCATCTAATTATGAGCAGTTCTTC.

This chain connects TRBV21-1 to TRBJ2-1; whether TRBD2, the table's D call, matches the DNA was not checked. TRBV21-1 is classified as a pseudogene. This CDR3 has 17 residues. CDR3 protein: CASSKRKSGGDYNEQFF. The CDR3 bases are TGTGCCAGCAGCAAAAGAAAAAGCGGGGGGGACTACAATGAGCAGTTCTTC.

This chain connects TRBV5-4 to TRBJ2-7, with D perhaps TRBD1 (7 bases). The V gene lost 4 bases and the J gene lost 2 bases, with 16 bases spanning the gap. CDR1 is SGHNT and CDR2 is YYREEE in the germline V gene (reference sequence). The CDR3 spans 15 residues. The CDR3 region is CASSPSGGGAYEQYF. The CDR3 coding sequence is TGTGCCAGCAGCCCCTCTGGAGGGGGCGCCTACGAGCAGTACTTC.

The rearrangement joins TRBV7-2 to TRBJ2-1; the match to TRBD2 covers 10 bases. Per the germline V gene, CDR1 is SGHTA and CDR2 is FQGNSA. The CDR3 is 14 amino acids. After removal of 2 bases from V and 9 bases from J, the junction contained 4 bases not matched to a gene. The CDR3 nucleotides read TGTGCCAGCAGCTTAATAGCGGGAGGTCGTGAGCAGTTCTTC. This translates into CASSLIAGGREQFF.

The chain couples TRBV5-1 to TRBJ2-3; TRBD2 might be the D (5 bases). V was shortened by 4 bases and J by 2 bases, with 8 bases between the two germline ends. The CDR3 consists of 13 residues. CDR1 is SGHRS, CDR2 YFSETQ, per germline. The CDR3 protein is CASSPRDTDTQYF. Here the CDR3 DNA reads TGCGCCAGCAGCCCCCGGGACACAGATACGCAGTATTTT.